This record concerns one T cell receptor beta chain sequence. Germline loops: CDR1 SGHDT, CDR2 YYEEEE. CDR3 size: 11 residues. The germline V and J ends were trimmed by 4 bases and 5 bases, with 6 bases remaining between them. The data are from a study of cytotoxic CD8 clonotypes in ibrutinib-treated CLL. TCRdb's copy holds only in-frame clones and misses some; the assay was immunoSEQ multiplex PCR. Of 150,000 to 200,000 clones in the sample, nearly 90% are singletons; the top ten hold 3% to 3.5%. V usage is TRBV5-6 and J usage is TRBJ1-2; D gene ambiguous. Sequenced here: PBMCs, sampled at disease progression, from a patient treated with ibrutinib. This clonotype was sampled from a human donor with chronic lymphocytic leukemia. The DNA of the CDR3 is TGTGCCAGCAGCGTGAAGTATGGCTACACCTTC. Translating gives CASSVKYGYTF. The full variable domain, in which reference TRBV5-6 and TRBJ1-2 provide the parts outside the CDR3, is DAGVTQSPTHLIKTRGQQVTLRCSPKSGHDTVSWYQQALGQGPQFIFQYYEEEERQRGNFPDRFSGHQFPNYSSELNVNALLLGDSALYLCASSVKYGYTFGSGTRLTVV.